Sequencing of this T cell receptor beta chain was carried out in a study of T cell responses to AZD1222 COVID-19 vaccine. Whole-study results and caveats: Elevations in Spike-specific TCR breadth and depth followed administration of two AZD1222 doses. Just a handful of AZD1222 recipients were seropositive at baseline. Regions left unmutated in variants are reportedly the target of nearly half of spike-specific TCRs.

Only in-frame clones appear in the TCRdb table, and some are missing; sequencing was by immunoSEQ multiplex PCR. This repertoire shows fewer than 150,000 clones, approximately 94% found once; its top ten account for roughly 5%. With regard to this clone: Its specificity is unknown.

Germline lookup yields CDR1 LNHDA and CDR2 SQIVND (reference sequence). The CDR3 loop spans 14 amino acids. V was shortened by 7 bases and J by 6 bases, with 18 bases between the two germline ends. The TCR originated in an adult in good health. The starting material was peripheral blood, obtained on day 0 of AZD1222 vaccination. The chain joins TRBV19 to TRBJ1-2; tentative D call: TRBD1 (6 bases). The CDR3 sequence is CASNWQGIPHGYTF. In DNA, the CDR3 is TGTGCCAGTAATTGGCAGGGGATTCCCCATGGCTACACCTTC.